Listed below are T cell receptor beta chains from one sample, sequenced in a study of cytomegalovirus exposure and HLA in healthy donors. Measured with immunoSEQ multiplex PCR; TCRdb has only the in-frame clones, and not every one. The profile shows 60,000 or so clones, more than 80% of them singletons. Sequencing was performed on PBMCs. These receptors came from a man aged 30 to 45 in good health and CMV-seropositive. The CDR3 runs from the conserved cysteine through the conserved F or W. The order of the fields is D gene, J gene, V gene, clone size, CDR3 DNA, CDR3 protein. D genes are given only for firm matches. Part of the rows lack a size; the others show once, few, many or a class for expanded clones.

d_call: TRBD1
j_call: TRBJ2-2
v_call: TRBV2
clone_size: -
cdr3_nt: TGTGCCAGCACCGACAGGGATCGGGACGGGGAGCTGTTTTTT
cdr3_aa: CASTDRDRDGELFF

d_call: -
j_call: TRBJ2-2
v_call: TRBV5-4
clone_size: -
cdr3_nt: TGTGCCAGCAGCTTAGGGGGTTTAGCCGGGGAGCTGTTTTTT
cdr3_aa: CASSLGGLAGELFF

d_call: -
j_call: TRBJ2-7
v_call: TRBV5-8
clone_size: -
cdr3_nt: TGTGCCAGCAGCCCTACCTACGAGCAGTACTTC
cdr3_aa: CASSPTYEQYF

d_call: -
j_call: TRBJ1-1
v_call: TRBV30
clone_size: few
cdr3_nt: TGTGCCTGGAGTGCAAACAGGGTGAGGGCCACTGAAGCTTTCTTT
cdr3_aa: CAWSANRVRATEAFF

d_call: -
j_call: TRBJ1-4
v_call: TRBV4-1
clone_size: -
cdr3_nt: TGCGCCAGCAGCCCCAGGCGGGCAGGAGATAATGAAAAACTGTTTTTT
cdr3_aa: CASSPRRAGDNEKLFF

d_call: -
j_call: TRBJ2-3
v_call: TRBV7-9
clone_size: -
cdr3_nt: TGTGCCAGCAGCTTAGGACAGACAGATACGCAGTATTTT
cdr3_aa: CASSLGQTDTQYF

d_call: -
j_call: TRBJ2-5
v_call: TRBV7-2
clone_size: -
cdr3_nt: TGTGCCAGCAGCTTAGCAGGGGCGCACGAGACCCAGTACTTC
cdr3_aa: CASSLAGAHETQYF

d_call: TRBD1
j_call: TRBJ1-2
v_call: TRBV11-3
clone_size: -
cdr3_nt: TGTGCCAGCAGCTTAGACCCGGGACAGGGCGACCTCTATGGCTACACCTTC
cdr3_aa: CASSLDPGQGDLYGYTF

d_call: -
j_call: TRBJ1-2
v_call: TRBV6-1
clone_size: -
cdr3_nt: TGTGCCAGCAGTCCCGGCCAGGACTATGGCTACACCTTC
cdr3_aa: CASSPGQDYGYTF

d_call: TRBD2
j_call: TRBJ2-7
v_call: TRBV19
clone_size: -
cdr3_nt: TGTGCCAGTAGTACTAGCGGGGACGAGCAGTACTTC
cdr3_aa: CASSTSGDEQYF